A selection of T cell receptor beta chains follows, all from one sample in a study of cytomegalovirus exposure and HLA in healthy donors. Method: immunoSEQ multiplex PCR; TCRdb's copy keeps in-frame clones and lacks some. The top ten clones hold about an eighth of a sample with 70,000 to 95,000 clones, over 75% of them seen once. Input material: PBMCs. These TCRs come from a human donor in good health. The conserved cysteine and the conserved F or W are not part of the CDR3 here.

V gene	J gene	CDR3 protein
TRBV6-5	TRBJ1-1	ASSYGSAGKAF
TRBV5-1	TRBJ1-1	ASSPDRGNTEAF
TRBV13	TRBJ2-1	ASSPDRTNEQF
TRBV18	TRBJ1-1	ASSLFATSDPGLEAF
TRBV7-2	TRBJ2-7	ASSSLAGPSYEQY
TRBV11-2	TRBJ2-1	ASSLGKTSGGHNEQF
TRBV5-1	TRBJ1-4	ASSLGAGPSNEKLF
TRBV25-1	TRBJ1-2	ASSVTGCGYT
TRBV4-1	TRBJ2-5	ASSQDKSRTDQETQY
TRBV5-1	TRBJ1-1	ASSLGSGNTEAF
TRBV5-1	TRBJ1-2	ASSLAASAPGRFDGYT
TRBV9	TRBJ1-1	ASSVGGNLPGAEAF
TRBV10-3	-	AIRDSSYEQY
TRBV29-1	TRBJ1-5	SVGEGGGQPQH
TRBV6-5	TRBJ2-3	ASQDREEDTQY
TRBV7-8	TRBJ2-5	ASSLVGRVSETQY
TRBV9	TRBJ2-2	ASSVVAGRNTGELF
TRBV19	TRBJ1-5	ASSMVSGLGNQPQH
TRBV2	TRBJ1-4	ASSWDRSTNEKLF
TRBV19	TRBJ1-1	ASSPRGTSNTEAF
TRBV18	TRBJ2-4	ASSPLAGSLKNIQY
TRBV5-6	TRBJ2-3	ASSLGGLSDTQY
TRBV18	TRBJ2-7	ASSGQGAAYEQY
TRBV6-5	TRBJ1-5	ASSYSSTLDQPQH
TRBV7-9	TRBJ2-3	ASSLSGGTSTDTQY
TRBV10-3	TRBJ2-5	AISGGDSPPQETQY
TRBV10-2	TRBJ1-1	ASLSGDTEAF
TRBV6-5	TRBJ2-7	ASSTRGPTYEQY
TRBV5-6	TRBJ2-3	ASSFDSGGKNTQY
TRBV4-1	TRBJ2-1	ASSSGGDEQF
TRBV19	TRBJ2-1	ASSPQGQMGNEQF
TRBV11-2	TRBJ2-6	ASSLAGFHLSSGANVLT
TRBV6-1	TRBJ2-5	ASSPSGGKTQY
TRBV5-1	TRBJ2-1	ASRLNTDRWNEQF
TRBV6-5	TRBJ2-7	ASSRGTGQLQY